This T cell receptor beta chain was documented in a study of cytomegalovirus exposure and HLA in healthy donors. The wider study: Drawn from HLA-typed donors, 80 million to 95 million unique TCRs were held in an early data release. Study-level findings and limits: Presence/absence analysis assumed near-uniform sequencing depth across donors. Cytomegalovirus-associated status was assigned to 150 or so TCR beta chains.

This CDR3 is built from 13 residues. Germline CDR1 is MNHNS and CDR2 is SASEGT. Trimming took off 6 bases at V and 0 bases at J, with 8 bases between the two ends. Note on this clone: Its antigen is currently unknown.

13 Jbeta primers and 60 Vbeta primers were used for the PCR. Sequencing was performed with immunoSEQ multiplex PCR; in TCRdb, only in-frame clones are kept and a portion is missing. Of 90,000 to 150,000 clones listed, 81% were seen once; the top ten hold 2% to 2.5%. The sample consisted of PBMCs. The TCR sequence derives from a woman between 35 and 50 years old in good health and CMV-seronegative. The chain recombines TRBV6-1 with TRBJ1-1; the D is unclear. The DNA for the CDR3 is TGTGCCAGCAGACTCACTCTGAACACTGAAGCTTTCTTT. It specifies CASRLTLNTEAFF.